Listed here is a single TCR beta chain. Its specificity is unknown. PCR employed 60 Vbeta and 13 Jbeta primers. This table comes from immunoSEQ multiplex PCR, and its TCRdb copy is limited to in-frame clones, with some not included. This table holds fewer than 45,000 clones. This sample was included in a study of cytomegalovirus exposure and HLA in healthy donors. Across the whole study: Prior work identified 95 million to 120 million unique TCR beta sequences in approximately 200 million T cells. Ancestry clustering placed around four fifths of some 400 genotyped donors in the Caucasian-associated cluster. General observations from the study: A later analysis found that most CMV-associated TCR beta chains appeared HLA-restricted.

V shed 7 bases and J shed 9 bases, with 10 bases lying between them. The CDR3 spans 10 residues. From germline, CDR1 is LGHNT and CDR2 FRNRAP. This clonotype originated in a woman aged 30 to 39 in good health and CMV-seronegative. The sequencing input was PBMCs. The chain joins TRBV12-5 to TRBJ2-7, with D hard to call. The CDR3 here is CASAPLRQYF. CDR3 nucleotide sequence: TGTGCTAGTGCCCCCCTCCGGCAGTACTTC. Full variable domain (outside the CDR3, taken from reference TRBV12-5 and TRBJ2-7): DARVTQTPRHKVTEMGQEVTMRCQPILGHNTVFWYRQTMMQGLELLAYFRNRAPLDDSGMPKDRFSAEMPDATLATLKIQPSEPRDSAVYFCASAPLRQYFGPGTRLTVT.